Below are 14 T cell receptor beta chains sequenced from a single sample in a study of blood T cell repertoires in COVID-19 (TCRdb year 2020). The library came from the immunoSEQ multiplex PCR assay. TCRdb provides this immuneACCESS table in a form limited to in-frame rearrangements. Some clones are lacking; in checked studies, under half of them reflect an unresolved V gene, and why the rest are absent is not known. The sample includes some 250,000 clones, with over 75% observed a single time. The top ten clones comprise around 1.8% of the sample. Sequencing used PBMCs or T cells enriched from blood (not recorded which). These receptors came from a woman aged 45-65 years who had recovered from COVID-19.

This rearrangement joins TRBV20-1 to TRBJ2-1; a weak D match, TRBD1 (6 bases). This CDR3 spans 11 amino acids. From germline, CDR1 is DFQATT and CDR2 SNEGSKA (reference sequence). CDR3 nucleotide sequence: TGCAGAGCACAGGGCTACAATGAGCAGTTCTTC. Translated, it gives CRAQGYNEQFF.

This clone was seen only a few times. The V and J genes are TRBV2 and TRBJ2-5; maybe TRBD1 (5 bases). Germline CDR1 reads SNHLY; CDR2 reads FYNNEI. This CDR3 has 12 amino acids. V was shortened by 6 bases and J by 2 bases, with 7 bases between the two germline ends. CDR3: CASSREQETQYF. CDR3 sequence (DNA): TGTGCCAGCAGCAGGGAACAAGAGACCCAGTACTTC.

V is TRBV6-1 and J is TRBJ2-1; D ambiguous. The germline V gene encodes CDR1 MNHNS and CDR2 SASEGT. Trimming left V 3 bases short and J 4 bases short, with 7 bases between. The CDR3 is made up of 13 amino acids. The CDR3 DNA reads TGTGCCAGCAGTGATCGAGATTACAATGAGCAGTTCTTC. It translates to CASSDRDYNEQFF.

This clone was observed a few times. The chain combines TRBV9 with TRBJ2-2, with 10 bases fitting TRBD1. Germline assignment: CDR1 SGDLS and CDR2 YYNGEE. Losses at the gene ends were 3 bases for V and 2 bases for J; bases not matched to a gene: 10. The CDR3 has 18 residues. CDR3 protein: CASSDEGRTGGNTGELFF. CDR3 DNA sequence: TGTGCCAGCAGCGACGAGGGGAGGACAGGGGGAAACACCGGGGAGCTGTTTTTT.

The V call is TRBV5-4, the J call TRBJ1-4, with a possible D match to TRBD1 (5 bases). Trimming stripped 2 bases from V and 3 bases from J, with 11 bases between. Germline lookup yields CDR1 SGHNT and CDR2 YYREEE (reference sequence). The CDR3 is 15 amino acids. The CDR3 protein is CASSFPGVANEKLFF. CDR3 DNA: TGTGCCAGCAGCTTCCCGGGGGTAGCTAATGAAAAACTGTTTTTT.

The V gene is TRBV7-9, the J gene TRBJ2-7; TRBD2 might be the D (6 bases). Germline assignment: CDR1 SEHNR and CDR2 FQNEAQ (reference sequence). This CDR3 has 14 residues. V lost 5 bases, J lost 6 bases, and 17 bases lay in between. In nucleotides, the CDR3 is TGTGCCAGCAGCGAAGCCGGGGGTTATCGCGAGCAGTACTTC. As protein: CASSEAGGYREQYF.

V is TRBV11-2 and J is TRBJ2-3; a weak D match, TRBD2 (5 bases). V lost 6 bases and J 0 bases, leaving 13 bases between the germline ends. Germline V gene data show CDR1 as SGHAT and CDR2 as FQNNGV. The CDR3 sequence is 15 residues long. The CDR3 region is CASRAREISTDTQYF. CDR3 nucleotide sequence: TGTGCCAGCAGGGCGAGGGAAATCAGCACAGATACGCAGTATTTT.

The chain uses TRBV3-1 (or the pseudogene TRBV3-2) and TRBJ2-3; a possible D gene is TRBD2 (6 bases). Trimming stripped 5 bases from V and 2 bases from J, with 11 bases between. Per the germline V gene, CDR1 is LGHDT and CDR2 is YNNKEL (reference sequence). The CDR3 consists of 14 residues. The CDR3 protein is CASSFGTYTDTQYF. Here the CDR3 DNA reads TGTGCCAGCAGCTTCGGGACTTACACAGATACGCAGTATTTT.

J is TRBJ2-2 and V is TRBV9; no firm D call. Germline assignment: CDR1 SGDLS and CDR2 YYNGEE. Trimming removed 3 bases at V and 7 bases at J, with 13 bases between. This CDR3 is 14 amino acids long. The CDR3 bases are TGTGCCAGCAGCGCAGAAGTCCTAGTCGGGGAGCTGTTTTTT. Translation gives CASSAEVLVGELFF.

This chain links TRBV2 with TRBJ2-7; TRBD2 matches at 9 bases. Germline CDR1 is SNHLY and CDR2 is FYNNEI. V lost 3 bases and J lost 1; bases outside the gene matches: 1. The CDR3 has 14 amino acids. CDR3 DNA: TGTGCCAGCAGTGATAGCGGGAGTTCCTACGAGCAGTACTTC. This encodes CASSDSGSSYEQYF. The full variable domain, with the rest looked up from reference TRBV2 and TRBJ2-7, is EPEVTQTPSHQVTQMGQEVILRCVPISNHLYFYWYRQILGQKVEFLVSFYNNEISEKSEIFDDQFSVERPDGSNFTLKIRSTKLEDSAMYFCASSDSGSSYEQYFGPGTRLTVT.

The CDR3 is CASSLSAGLSYNEQFF. CDR3 coding DNA: TGCGCCAGCAGCTTGTCGGCGGGTTTGTCCTACAATGAGCAGTTCTTC. This chain connects TRBV5-1 to TRBJ2-1, with D possibly being TRBD2 (5 bases). Germline lookup yields CDR1 SGHRS and CDR2 YFSETQ. The CDR3 is 16 amino acids. V was shortened by 1 base and J by 1 base, with 12 bases between the two germline ends. The entire variable domain, with the rest obtained from reference TRBV5-1 and TRBJ2-1, is as follows: KAGVTQTPRYLIKTRGQQVTLSCSPISGHRSVSWYQQTPGQGLQFLFEYFSETQRNKGNFPGRFSGRQFSNSRSEMNVSTLELGDSALYLCASSLSAGLSYNEQFFGPGTRLTVL.

This rearrangement joins TRBV27 to TRBJ1-5; TRBD1 matches at 12 bases. V lost 4 bases and J lost 4; bases outside the gene matches: 11. Germline assignment: CDR1 MNHEY and CDR2 SMNVEV (reference sequence). This CDR3 region has 18 residues. As DNA, the CDR3 is TGTGCCAGCAGTTCCCTGGGACAGGGGGCTAGGAAAAATCAGCCCCAGCATTTT. Residues: CASSSLGQGARKNQPQHF.

J is TRBJ2-1 and V is TRBV28, with 7 positions matching TRBD2. CDR3 length: 16 residues. Losses at the gene ends were 1 base for V and 4 bases for J; bases not matched to a gene: 7. In germline, CDR1 is MDHEN, CDR2 SYDVKM. The CDR3 region has the DNA TGTGCCAGCAGTTTATCCACCGCGGGACTATACAATGAGCAGTTCTTC. Amino acid sequence: CASSLSTAGLYNEQFF.

The chain joins TRBV6-5 to TRBJ2-2, with 8 bases fitting TRBD2. CDR3 length: 15 amino acids. Germline V lookup: CDR1 MNHEY, CDR2 SVGAGI. The V and J ends lost 6 bases and 6 bases, in that order; junction bases with no gene match: 9. As DNA, the CDR3 is TGTGCCAGCAGAGACGGACTAGCCCCCTCCGGGGAGCTGTTTTTT. Its translation is CASRDGLAPSGELFF.